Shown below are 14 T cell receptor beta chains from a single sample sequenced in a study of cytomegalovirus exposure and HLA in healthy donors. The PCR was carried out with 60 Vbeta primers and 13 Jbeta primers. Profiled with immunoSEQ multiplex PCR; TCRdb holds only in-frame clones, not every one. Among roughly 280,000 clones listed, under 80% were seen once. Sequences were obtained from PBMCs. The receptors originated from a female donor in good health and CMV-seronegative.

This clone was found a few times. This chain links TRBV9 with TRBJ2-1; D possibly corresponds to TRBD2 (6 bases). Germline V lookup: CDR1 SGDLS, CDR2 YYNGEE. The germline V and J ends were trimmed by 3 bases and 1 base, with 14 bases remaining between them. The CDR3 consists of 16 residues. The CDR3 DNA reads TGTGCCAGCAGCGCCCCCACTAGCAGGTCCTACAATGAGCAGTTCTTC. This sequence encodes CASSAPTSRSYNEQFF.

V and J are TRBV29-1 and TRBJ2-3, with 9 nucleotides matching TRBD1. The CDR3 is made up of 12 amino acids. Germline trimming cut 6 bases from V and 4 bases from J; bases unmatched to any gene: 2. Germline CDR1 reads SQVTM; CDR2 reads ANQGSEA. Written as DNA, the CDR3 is TGCAGCGTGGGACAGGGCCCAGATACGCAGTATTTT. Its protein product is CSVGQGPDTQYF.

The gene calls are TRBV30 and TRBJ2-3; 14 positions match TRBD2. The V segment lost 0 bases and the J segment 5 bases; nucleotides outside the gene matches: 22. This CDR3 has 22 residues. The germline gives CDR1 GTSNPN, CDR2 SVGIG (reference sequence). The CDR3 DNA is TGTGCCTGGAGTGTACATCCCGGGGCCCGACTAGCGGGAGGGCGAGCGATAGATACGCAGTATTTT. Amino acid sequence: CAWSVHPGARLAGGRAIDTQYF.

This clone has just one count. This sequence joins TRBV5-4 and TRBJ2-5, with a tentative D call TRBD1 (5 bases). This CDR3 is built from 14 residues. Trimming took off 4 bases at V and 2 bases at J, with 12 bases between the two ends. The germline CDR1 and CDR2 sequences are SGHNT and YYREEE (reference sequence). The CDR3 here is CASSPAQGQETQYF. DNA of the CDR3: TGTGCCAGCAGCCCCGCGCAGGGTCAAGAGACCCAGTACTTC.

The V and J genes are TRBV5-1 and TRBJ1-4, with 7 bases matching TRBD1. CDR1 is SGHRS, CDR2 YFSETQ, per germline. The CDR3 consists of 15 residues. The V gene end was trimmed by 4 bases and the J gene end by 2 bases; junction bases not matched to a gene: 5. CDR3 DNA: TGCGCCAGCAGCCAGTTGACAGGGACTAATGAAAAACTGTTTTTT. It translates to CASSQLTGTNEKLFF.

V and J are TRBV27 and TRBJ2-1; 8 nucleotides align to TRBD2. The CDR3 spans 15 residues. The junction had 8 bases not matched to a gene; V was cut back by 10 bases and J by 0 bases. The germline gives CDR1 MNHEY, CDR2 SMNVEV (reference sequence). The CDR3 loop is CATAKLADSYNEQFF. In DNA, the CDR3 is TGTGCCACCGCCAAACTAGCGGACTCCTACAATGAGCAGTTCTTC.

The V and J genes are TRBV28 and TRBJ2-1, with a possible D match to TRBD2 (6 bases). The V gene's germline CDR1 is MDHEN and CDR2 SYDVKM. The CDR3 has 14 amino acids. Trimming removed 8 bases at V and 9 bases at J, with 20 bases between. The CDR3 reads CASLDPGLPSEQFF. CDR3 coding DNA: TGTGCCAGCCTAGATCCGGGACTCCCGTCTGAGCAGTTCTTC.

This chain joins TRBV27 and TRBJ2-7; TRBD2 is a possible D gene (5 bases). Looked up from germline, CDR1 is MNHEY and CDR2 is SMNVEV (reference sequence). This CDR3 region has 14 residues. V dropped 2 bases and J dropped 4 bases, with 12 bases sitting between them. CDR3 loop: CASSLGITGYEQYF. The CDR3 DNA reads TGTGCCAGCAGTTTAGGGATTACGGGGTACGAGCAGTACTTC.

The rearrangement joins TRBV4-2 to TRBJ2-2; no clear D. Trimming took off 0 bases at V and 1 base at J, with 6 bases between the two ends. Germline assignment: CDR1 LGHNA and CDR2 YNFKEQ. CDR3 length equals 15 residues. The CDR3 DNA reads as TGTGCCAGCAGCCAAGATCCGTTGAACACCGGGGAGCTGTTTTTT. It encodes CASSQDPLNTGELFF.

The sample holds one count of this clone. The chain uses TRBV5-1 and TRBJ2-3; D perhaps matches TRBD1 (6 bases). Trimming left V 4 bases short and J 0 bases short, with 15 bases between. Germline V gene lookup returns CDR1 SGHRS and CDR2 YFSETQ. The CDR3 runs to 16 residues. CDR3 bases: TGCGCCAGCAGCGAGGTGACAGGTACTAGCACAGATACGCAGTATTTT. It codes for CASSEVTGTSTDTQYF. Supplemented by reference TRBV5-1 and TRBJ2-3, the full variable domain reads KAGVTQTPRYLIKTRGQQVTLSCSPISGHRSVSWYQQTPGQGLQFLFEYFSETQRNKGNFPGRFSGRQFSNSRSEMNVSTLELGDSALYLCASSEVTGTSTDTQYFGPGTRLTVL.

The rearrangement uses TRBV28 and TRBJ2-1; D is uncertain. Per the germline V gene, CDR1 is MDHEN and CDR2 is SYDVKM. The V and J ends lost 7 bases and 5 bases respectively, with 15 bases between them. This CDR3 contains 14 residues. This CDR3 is CASNLRGRDNEQFF. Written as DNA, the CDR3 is TGTGCCAGCAACCTGAGAGGTCGCGACAATGAGCAGTTCTTC. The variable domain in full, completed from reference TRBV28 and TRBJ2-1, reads DVKVTQSSRYLVKRTGEKVFLECVQDMDHENMFWYRQDPGLGLRLIYFSYDVKMKEKGDIPEGYSVSREKKERFSLILESASTNQTSMYLCASNLRGRDNEQFFGPGTRLTVL.

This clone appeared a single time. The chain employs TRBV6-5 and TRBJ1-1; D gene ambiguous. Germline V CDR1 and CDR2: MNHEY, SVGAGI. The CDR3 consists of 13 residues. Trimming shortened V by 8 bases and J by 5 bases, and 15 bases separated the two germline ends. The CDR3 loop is CASGSRGGTEAFF. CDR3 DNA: TGTGCCAGCGGTTCTCGAGGTGGTACTGAAGCTTTCTTT.

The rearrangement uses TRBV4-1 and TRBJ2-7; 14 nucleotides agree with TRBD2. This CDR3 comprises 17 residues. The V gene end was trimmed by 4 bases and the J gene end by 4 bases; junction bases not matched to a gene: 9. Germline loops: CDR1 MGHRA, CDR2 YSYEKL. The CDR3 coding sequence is TGCGCCAGCAGCCCGGGACTAGCGGGAGTAGGTGTTTACGAGCAGTACTTC. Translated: CASSPGLAGVGVYEQYF.

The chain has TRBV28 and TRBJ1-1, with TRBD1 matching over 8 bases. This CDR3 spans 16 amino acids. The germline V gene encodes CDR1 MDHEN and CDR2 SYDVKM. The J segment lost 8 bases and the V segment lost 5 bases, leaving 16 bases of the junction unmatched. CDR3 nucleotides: TGTGCCAGCAGTCTGGGACAGGCATCAGCTAGTTACGAAGCTTTCTTT. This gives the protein CASSLGQASASYEAFF.